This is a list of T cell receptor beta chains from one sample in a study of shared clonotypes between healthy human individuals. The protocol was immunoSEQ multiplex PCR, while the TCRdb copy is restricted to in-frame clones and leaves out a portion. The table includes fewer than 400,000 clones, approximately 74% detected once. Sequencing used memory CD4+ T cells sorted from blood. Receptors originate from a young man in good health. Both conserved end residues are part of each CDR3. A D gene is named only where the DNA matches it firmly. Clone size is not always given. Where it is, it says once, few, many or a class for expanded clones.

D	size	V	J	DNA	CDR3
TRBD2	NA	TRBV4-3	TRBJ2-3	TGCGCCAGCAGCCAAGGGGCTAGCGGGACCGCAGATACGCAGTATTTT	CASSQGASGTADTQYF
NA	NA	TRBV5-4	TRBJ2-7	TGTGCCAGCAGCTCCTTTACCGGGACAACAGACTACGAGCAGTACTTC	CASSSFTGTTDYEQYF
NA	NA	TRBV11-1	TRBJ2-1	TGTGCCAGCAGTCCTGAGGGGCCCAGCTCCTACAATGAGCAGTTCTTC	CASSPEGPSSYNEQFF
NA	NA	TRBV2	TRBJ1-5	TGTGCCAGCAGTGAAGCCCCCACGGCCCGGCTTCGGGCGTGGCCCCAGCATTTT	CASSEAPTARLRAWPQHF
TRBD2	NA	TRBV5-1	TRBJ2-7	TGCGCCAGCAGCTTGGCATTGCGTCTAGCGGGATCCTACGAGCAGTACTTC	CASSLALRLAGSYEQYF
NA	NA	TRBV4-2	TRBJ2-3	TGTGCCAGCAGCCATTTCGCTGCTGGCACAGATACGCAGTATTTT	CASSHFAAGTDTQYF
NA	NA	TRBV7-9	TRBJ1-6	TGTGCCAGCAGCCCACCAGGGTCCTCACCCCTCCACTTT	CASSPPGSSPLHF
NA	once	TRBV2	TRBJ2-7	TGTGCCAGCAGGCCGGGAGAGAACTACGAGCAGTACTTC	CASRPGENYEQYF
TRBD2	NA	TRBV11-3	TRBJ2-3	TGTGCCAGCAGCTTAGCGGGACTACACACAGATACGCAGTATTTT	CASSLAGLHTDTQYF
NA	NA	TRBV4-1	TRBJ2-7	TGCGCCAGCAGCCAGACGTTCTCCTACGAGCAGTACTTC	CASSQTFSYEQYF
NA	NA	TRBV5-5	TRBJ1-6	TGTGCCAGCAGCTCGCAACCCCCCGGATTTGGCCATAATTCACCCCTCCACTTT	CASSSQPPGFGHNSPLHF
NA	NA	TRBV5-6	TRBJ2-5	TGTGCCAGCAGCGACAAGCTTCAAGAGACCCAGTACTTC	CASSDKLQETQYF
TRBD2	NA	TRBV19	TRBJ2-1	TGTGCCAGTAACAGCGGGAGTTTCTCCAATGAGCAGTTCTTC	CASNSGSFSNEQFF
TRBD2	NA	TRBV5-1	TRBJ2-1	TGCGCCAGCAGCCGGACTAGTAGCAATGAGCAGTTCTTC	CASSRTSSNEQFF
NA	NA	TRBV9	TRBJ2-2	TGTGCCAGCAGCGTACAGGACTTAAACACCGGGGAGCTGTTTTTT	CASSVQDLNTGELFF
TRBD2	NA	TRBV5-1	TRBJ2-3	TGCGCCAGCAGCCACACGGGAGGCCGCACAGATACGCAGTATTTT	CASSHTGGRTDTQYF
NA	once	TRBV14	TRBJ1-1	TGTGCCAGCAGCCTCGCACTGGGGGCGGGAGCTTTCTTT	CASSLALGAGAFF
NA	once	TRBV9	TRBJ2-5	TGTGCCAGCAGCGTAGGCGGAGTAAACCAAGAGACCCAGTACTTC	CASSVGGVNQETQYF
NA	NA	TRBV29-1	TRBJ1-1	TGCAGCGTTGCCTGGGCAGGGTTGTCCCCTGAAGCTTTCTTT	CSVAWAGLSPEAFF
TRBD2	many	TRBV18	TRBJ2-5	TGTGCCAGCTCGCAAACTAGCGGGATATACCAAGAGACCCAGTACTTC	CASSQTSGIYQETQYF
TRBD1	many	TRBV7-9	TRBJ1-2	TGTGCCAGCAGCTGGGACAGAGGGGGCATCTATGGCTACACCTTC	CASSWDRGGIYGYTF
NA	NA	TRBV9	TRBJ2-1	TGTGCCAGCAGCGTGGCCGGGACCATGACCTACAATGAGCAGTTCTTC	CASSVAGTMTYNEQFF
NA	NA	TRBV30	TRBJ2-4	TGTGCCTGGAGTGTAATCCGAGGGGGGCTAGCCAAAAACATTCAGTACTTC	CAWSVIRGGLAKNIQYF
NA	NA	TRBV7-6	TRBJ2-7	TGTGCCAGCAGCGGTTACAAGACAAACGAGCAGTACTTC	CASSGYKTNEQYF
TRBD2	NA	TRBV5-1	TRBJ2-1	TGCGCCAGCAGCTTGGGTCCTAGCGGGAGTTCGGATGAGCAGTTCTTC	CASSLGPSGSSDEQFF